This TCR beta chain is drawn from a study of cytomegalovirus exposure and HLA in healthy donors. Across the study: One earlier analysis, a look at 200 million or so T cells, found some 110 million unique TCR beta sequences. General observations from the study: The classifier, whose performance was assessed in both the original and validation cohorts, reportedly diagnosed cytomegalovirus status with high specificity and sensitivity.

Of note for this clone: Its specificity is not known. In the same sample, other DNA sequences code for this CDR3.

Germline V gives CDR1 GTSNPN, CDR2 SVGIG (reference sequence). V was shortened by 5 bases and J by 7 bases, with 11 bases between the two germline ends. The CDR3 length is 11 residues. This PCR relied on a set of 60 Vbeta primers and 13 Jbeta primers. The data were produced by immunoSEQ multiplex PCR, yet TCRdb's version contains in-frame clones alone and is incomplete. The sample carries approximately 150,000 clones, over 60% recorded once. This clonotype was sampled from a woman under 40 in good health and CMV-seronegative. The J gene is TRBJ1-1, the V gene TRBV30; a weak D match, TRBD1 (6 bases). The source material was PBMCs. CDR3 nucleotides: TGTGCCTGGGGATCACAGGGTGAAGCTTTCTTT. As protein: CAWGSQGEAFF.